This T cell receptor beta chain was obtained from a study of PD-L1 blockade in urothelial cancer. About the research overall: Patients' histories included 0 to 3 prior chemotherapy regimens. Blood analysis occurred 3 weeks (second dose) and 6 weeks after treatment start.

This CDR3 is 16 amino acids long. V was trimmed by 5 bases and J by 4 bases, leaving 19 bases between them. Germline V lookup: CDR1 LGHNA, CDR2 YNFKEQ. Time point given: peripheral blood 6 weeks after treatment start. Some clones are missing from TCRdb's copy, which holds only in-frame ones; the method was immunoSEQ multiplex PCR. The sample lists 120,000 or so clones; 86% were seen once. The sequence was collected from a middle-aged man with urothelial cancer. Sequencing used PBMCs, obtained around atezolizumab (anti-PD-L1) treatment. The chain is built from TRBV4-2 and TRBJ2-3; D perhaps matches TRBD1 (6 bases). The CDR3 bases are TGTGCCAGCAGCAGGGTCCAGGGGTCCAGGGCAGATACGCAGTATTTT. Translated: CASSRVQGSRADTQYF.